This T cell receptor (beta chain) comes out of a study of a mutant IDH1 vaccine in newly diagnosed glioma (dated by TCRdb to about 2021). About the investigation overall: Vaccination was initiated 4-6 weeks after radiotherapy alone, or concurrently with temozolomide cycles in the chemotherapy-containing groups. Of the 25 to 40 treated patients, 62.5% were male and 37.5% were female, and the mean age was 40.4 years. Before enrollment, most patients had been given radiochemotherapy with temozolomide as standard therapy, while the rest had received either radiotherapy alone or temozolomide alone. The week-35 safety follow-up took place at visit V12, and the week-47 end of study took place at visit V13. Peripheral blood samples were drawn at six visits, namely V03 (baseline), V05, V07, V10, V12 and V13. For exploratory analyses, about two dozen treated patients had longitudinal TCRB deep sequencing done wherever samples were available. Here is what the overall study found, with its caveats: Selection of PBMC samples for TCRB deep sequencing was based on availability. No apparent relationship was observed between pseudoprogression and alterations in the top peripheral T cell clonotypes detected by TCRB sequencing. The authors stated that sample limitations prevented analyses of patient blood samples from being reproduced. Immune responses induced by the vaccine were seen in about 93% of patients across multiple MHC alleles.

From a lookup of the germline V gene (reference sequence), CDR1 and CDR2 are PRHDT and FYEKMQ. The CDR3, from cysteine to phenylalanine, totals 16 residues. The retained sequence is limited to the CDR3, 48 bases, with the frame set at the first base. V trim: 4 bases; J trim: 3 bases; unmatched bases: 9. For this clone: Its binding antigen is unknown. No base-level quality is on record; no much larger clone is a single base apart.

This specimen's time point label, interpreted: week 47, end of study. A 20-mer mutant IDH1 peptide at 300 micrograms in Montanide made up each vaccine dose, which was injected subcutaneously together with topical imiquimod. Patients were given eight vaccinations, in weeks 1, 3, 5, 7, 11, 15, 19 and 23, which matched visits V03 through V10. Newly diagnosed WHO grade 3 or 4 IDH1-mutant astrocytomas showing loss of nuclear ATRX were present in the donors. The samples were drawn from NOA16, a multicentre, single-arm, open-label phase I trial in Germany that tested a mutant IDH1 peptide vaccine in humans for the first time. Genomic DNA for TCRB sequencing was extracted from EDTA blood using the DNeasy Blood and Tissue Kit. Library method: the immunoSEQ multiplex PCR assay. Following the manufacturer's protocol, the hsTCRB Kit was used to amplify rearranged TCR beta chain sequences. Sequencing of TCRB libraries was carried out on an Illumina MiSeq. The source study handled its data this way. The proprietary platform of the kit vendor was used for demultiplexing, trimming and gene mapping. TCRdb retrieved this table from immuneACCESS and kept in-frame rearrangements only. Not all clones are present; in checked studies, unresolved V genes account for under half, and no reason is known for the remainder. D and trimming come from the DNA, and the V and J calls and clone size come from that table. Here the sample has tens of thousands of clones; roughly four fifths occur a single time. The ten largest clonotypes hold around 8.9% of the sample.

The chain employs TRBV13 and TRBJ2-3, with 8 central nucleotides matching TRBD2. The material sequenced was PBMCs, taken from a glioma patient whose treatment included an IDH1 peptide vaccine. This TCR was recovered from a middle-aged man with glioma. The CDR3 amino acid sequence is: CASSSFTGGQTDTQYF. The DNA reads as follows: TGTGCCAGCAGCTCCTTTACGGGAGGGCAGACAGATACGCAGTATTTT.